The 17 T cell receptor beta chains in this list originate from one sample, sequenced in a study of blood T cells in healthy people across ages. Together with a sample-barcoded 5' primer, a J-beta primer mix was included in a second PCR lasting roughly 7 to 11 cycles. TCRdb called the 5' RACE reads again in MiXCR, with one record for every CDR3 protein. The sample holds approximately 490,000 distinct CDR3 sequences; under 30% are singletons and the top ten take around 10%. This sample also belongs to another study, concerning T cells of mothers and their children.

Input material: blood. Receptors originate from a boy younger than 18 in good health.

DNA of the CDR3: TGCAGCGTTGAAGAGCGTAACAAACTGAACTATGGCTACACCTTC. Protein: CSVEERNKLNYGYTF. The gene calls are TRBV29-1 and TRBJ1-2, with no clear D. This CDR3 is 15 amino acids long. V shed 0 bases and J shed 2 bases, with 13 bases lying between them. Germline CDR1 is SQVTM and CDR2 is ANQGSEA.

This clonotype was seen at least ten times. The chain combines TRBV5-1 with TRBJ2-1, with TRBD1 matching 8 bases. In germline, CDR1 is SGHRS, CDR2 YFSETQ. This CDR3 comprises 14 residues. V lost 0 bases and J lost 4; bases outside the gene matches: 0. DNA for the CDR3: TGCGCCAGCAGCTTGGGACAGGGGTACAATGAGCAGTTCTTC. Amino acid sequence: CASSLGQGYNEQFF.

This clonotype came up once. The genes are TRBV20-1 and TRBJ2-3, with a weak D call TRBD1 (5 bases). Germline values: CDR1 DFQATT, CDR2 SNEGSKA (reference sequence). Trimming cost V 1 base and J 2 bases, with 10 bases left between them. CDR3 length equals 14 residues. CDR3 sequence: CSARGQGLTDTQYF. In nucleotides, the CDR3 is TGCAGTGCTAGAGGGCAGGGCCTCACAGATACGCAGTATTTT.

The rearrangement uses TRBV20-1 and TRBJ2-5; TRBD2 aligns across 12 bases. Germline CDR1 and CDR2: DFQATT and SNEGSKA (reference sequence). This CDR3 region has 15 residues. The V and J ends lost 2 bases and 2 bases, in that order; junction bases with no gene match: 3. CDR3 region: CSARKTSGRQETQYF. CDR3 DNA: TGCAGTGCTAGAAAGACTAGCGGGAGACAAGAGACCCAGTACTTC.

This clonotype was seen a few times. This chain connects TRBV2 to TRBJ1-1, with a weak D call TRBD1 (5 bases). Trimming cost V 7 bases and J 1 base, with 10 bases left between them. CDR3 length: 13 residues. Per the germline V gene, CDR1 is SNHLY and CDR2 is FYNNEI. CDR3 loop: CASKPGPNTEAFF. CDR3 in DNA: TGTGCCAGCAAACCAGGGCCGAACACTGAAGCTTTCTTT.

A few counts support this clonotype. The CDR3 nucleotides read TGTGCCATACTCGGGACTAGCGGGGGTAATGAGCAGTTCTTC. Its protein product is CAILGTSGGNEQFF. The chain recombines TRBV2 with TRBJ2-1; TRBD2 matches at 14 bases. The germline V gene has CDR1 SNHLY and CDR2 FYNNEI. Losses at the gene ends were 10 bases for V and 7 bases for J; bases not matched to a gene: 6. The CDR3 loop spans 14 amino acids.

A word on this clonotype: One end of the junction fails to match germline, which may point to a read error. The rearrangement uses TRBV27 and TRBJ1-4; D remains ambiguous. The CDR3 runs to 15 residues. Germline V gene sequence: CDR1 MNHEY, CDR2 SMNVEV (reference sequence). CDR3 amino acids: CAGSLNSLTGEKLFF. CDR3 coding DNA: TGTGCCGGCAGTTTAAACTCCCTGACTGGTGAAAAACTGTTTTTT. Supplemented by reference TRBV27 and TRBJ1-4, the full variable domain reads EAQVTQNPRYLITVTGKKLTVTCSQNMNHEYMSWYRQDPGLGLRQIYYSMNVEVTDKGDVPEGYKVSRKEKRNFPLILESPSPNQTSLYFCAGSLNSLTGEKLFFGSGTQLSVL.

The chain joins TRBV4-3 to TRBJ1-1, with TRBD1 identical over 9 bases. The J segment lost 3 bases and the V segment lost 3 bases, leaving 5 bases of the junction unmatched. CDR3 size: 15 residues. Per the germline V gene, CDR1 is LGHNA and CDR2 is YSLEER. The CDR3 sequence is CASSQRDRADTEAFF. Written as DNA, the CDR3 is TGCGCCAGCAGCCAGAGGGACAGGGCAGACACTGAAGCTTTCTTT.

This chain links TRBV25-1 with TRBJ2-7; tentatively, D is TRBD2 (6 bases). The ends were cut back, 4 bases at V and 4 bases at J, with 11 bases in the middle. From germline, CDR1 is MGHDK and CDR2 SYGVNS. This CDR3 has 13 amino acids. The CDR3 nucleotides are TGTGCCAGCAGTGGCCCGGGGGTTTACGAGCAGTACTTC. Translated: CASSGPGVYEQYF.

The chain links TRBV6-2 or TRBV6-3 to TRBJ2-1, with D maybe TRBD2 (5 bases). The CDR3 is made up of 15 amino acids. Trimming left V 7 bases short and J 1 base short, with 14 bases between. Germline loops: CDR1 MNHEY, CDR2 SVGEGT. CDR3 coding DNA: TGTGCCAGCACCTCTGACGGACTTTCCTACAATGAGCAGTTCTTC. It codes for CASTSDGLSYNEQFF.

This clonotype has a single count. V gene TRBV20-1 combines with J gene TRBJ2-7, with 8 bases matching TRBD1. From germline, CDR1 is DFQATT and CDR2 SNEGSKA (reference sequence). V was clipped by 0 bases and J by 4 bases; unmatched bases: 8. The CDR3 contains 15 residues. As DNA, the CDR3 is TGCAGTGCTAGAGAACCACGACAGGGGATGTACGAGCAGTACTTC. It encodes CSAREPRQGMYEQYF.

This clonotype was recorded at least ten times. The CDR3 DNA sequence: TGTGCCAGCAGTGGGTTCTCCGGGGGAACAGAGACCCAGTACTTC. This gives the protein CASSGFSGGTETQYF. The chain joins TRBV28 to TRBJ2-5; a weak D match, TRBD2 (6 bases). This CDR3 contains 15 residues. Germline V CDR1 and CDR2: MDHEN, SYDVKM. The V end lost 5 bases, the J end lost 4 bases, and 17 bases lay between the germline ends.

The rearrangement joins TRBV20-1 to TRBJ2-5, with D perhaps TRBD1 or TRBD2 (6 bases each). The CDR3 sequence is 13 residues long. V dropped 7 bases and J dropped 5 bases, with 17 bases sitting between them. CDR1 is DFQATT and CDR2 is SNEGSKA in the germline V gene (reference sequence). The CDR3 loop reads CSEGRGRMETQYF. The CDR3 region has the DNA TGCAGTGAGGGCCGGGGGCGAATGGAGACCCAGTACTTC.

This clonotype was counted only a few times. The chain joins TRBV24-1 to TRBJ1-2; no clear D. Germline values: CDR1 KGHDR, CDR2 SFDVKD. The CDR3 spans 13 residues. V was trimmed by 9 bases and J by 8 bases, leaving 18 bases between them. CDR3 in DNA: TGTGCCACCTCAATGCCCGGGGAGGACGGCTACACCTTC. Translated, it gives CATSMPGEDGYTF.

V is TRBV6-5 and J is TRBJ2-7; no clear D gene. The V end lost 5 bases, the J end lost 6 bases, and 11 bases lay between the germline ends. The CDR3 runs to 12 residues. Looked up from germline, CDR1 is MNHEY and CDR2 is SVGAGI. The CDR3 sequence: CASSDMVGEQYF. For the CDR3, the DNA is TGTGCCAGCAGTGATATGGTGGGCGAGCAGTACTTC.

The gene calls are TRBV5-1 and TRBJ1-3; no firm D call. The CDR3 is made up of 13 amino acids. The ends were cut back, 4 bases at V and 4 bases at J, with 9 bases in the middle. Germline CDR1 reads SGHRS; CDR2 reads YFSETQ. The CDR3 DNA reads as TGCGCCAGCAGCCCCGGACGGGGAAACACCATATATTTT. Translated, it gives CASSPGRGNTIYF.

The chain carries TRBV27 and TRBJ1-1; 7 positions match TRBD1. The CDR3 spans 16 residues. CDR1 MNHEY and CDR2 SMNVEV come from the germline V gene (reference sequence). V lost 3 bases, J lost 1 base, and 8 bases stayed unmatched. This chain's CDR3 is CASSFLPTGTNTEAFF. For the CDR3, the DNA is TGTGCCAGCAGTTTTCTGCCGACAGGGACGAACACTGAAGCTTTCTTT.